In this sample, the clone carrying this T cell receptor (beta chain) turned up many times. Its antigen is not identified. CDR1 and CDR2 (germline): DFQATT, SNEGSKA (reference sequence). This CDR3 is 14 amino acids long. V lost 5 bases and J 1 base, leaving 14 bases between the germline ends. Semi-nested PCR with Nested Universal Primer A followed constant-region reverse priming of full-length variable regions. Via MiXCR, TCRdb re-called the 5' RACE reads, giving one row per CDR3 protein. The table shows tens of thousands of distinct CDR3 sequences, with under 25% occurring only once. Study-wide findings and caveats: Tumor memory CD4+ T cell TCR gene usage was found to cluster with blood and lymph node memory CD4+ cells and with lymph node naive CD4+ cells. Tumor-infiltrating Treg TCR alpha and beta sequences overlapped most with tumor naive CD4+ T cells, then blood naive.

The sequence derives from a female donor with breast cancer. The specimen sequenced was memory CD4+ T cells sorted from a lymph node. Subset noted: memory CD4+ T cells, CD4+CD45RO+CD25-. The V call is TRBV20-1, the J call TRBJ2-5; maybe TRBD1 (6 bases). CDR3 nucleotides: TGCAGTGCTCTCCACCGGGACACCCAAGAGACCCAGTACTTC. Amino acid sequence: CSALHRDTQETQYF.